This record covers a single TCR beta chain. The sample is drawn from a study of blood T cell repertoires in COVID-19. The assay was immunoSEQ multiplex PCR, and TCRdb's table has in-frame clones only and misses some. Of about 140,000 clones listed, about 80% are singletons. There are 13 residues in the CDR3. The V gene end was trimmed by 2 bases and the J gene end by 6 bases; junction bases not matched to a gene: 1. The specimen sequenced was PBMCs or T cells enriched from blood (not recorded which). This TCR came from a woman in her forties or fifties who had recovered from COVID-19. The chain links TRBV12-3 or TRBV12-4 to TRBJ1-5; 7 bases fit TRBD1. In nucleotides, the CDR3 is TGTGCCAGCAGTTTAAGGGACAGTCAGCCCCAGCATTTT. Residues: CASSLRDSQPQHF.